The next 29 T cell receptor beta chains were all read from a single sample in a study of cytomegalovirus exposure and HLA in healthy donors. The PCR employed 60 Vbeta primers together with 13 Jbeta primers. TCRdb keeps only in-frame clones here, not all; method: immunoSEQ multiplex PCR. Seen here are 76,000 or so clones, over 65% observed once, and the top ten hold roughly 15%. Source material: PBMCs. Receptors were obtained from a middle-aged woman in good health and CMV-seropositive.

The CDR3 nucleotides are TGTGCCAGCAGCTTCCAGGCAGGGGCGACTTACGAGCAGTACTTC. This translates into CASSFQAGATYEQYF. The chain couples TRBV9 to TRBJ2-7, with a tentative D call TRBD1 (6 bases). Trimming pared 4 bases from V and 4 bases from J, leaving 18 bases between. The CDR3 runs 15 residues. Germline V lookup: CDR1 SGDLS, CDR2 YYNGEE.

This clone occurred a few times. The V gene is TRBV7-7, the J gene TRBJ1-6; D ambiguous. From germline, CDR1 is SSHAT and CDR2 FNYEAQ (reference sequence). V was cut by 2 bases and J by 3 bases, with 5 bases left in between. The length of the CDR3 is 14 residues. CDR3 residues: CASSLNRYNSPLHF. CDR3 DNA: TGTGCCAGCAGCTTAAATCGCTATAATTCACCCCTCCACTTT.

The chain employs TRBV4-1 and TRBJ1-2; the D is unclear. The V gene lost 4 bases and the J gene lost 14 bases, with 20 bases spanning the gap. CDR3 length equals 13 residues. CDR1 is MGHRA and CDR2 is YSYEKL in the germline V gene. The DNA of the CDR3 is TGCGCCAGCAGCCCGACATCATCCGGGAGGTTTACCTTC. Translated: CASSPTSSGRFTF.

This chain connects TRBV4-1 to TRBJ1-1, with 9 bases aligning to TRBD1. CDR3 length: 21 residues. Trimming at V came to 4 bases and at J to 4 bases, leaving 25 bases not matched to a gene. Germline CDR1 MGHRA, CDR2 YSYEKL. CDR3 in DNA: TGCGCCAGCAGCCGAAAGAAACTCCCGGGACAGGGAGTGGGATTGGCCACTGAAGCTTTCTTT. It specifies CASSRKKLPGQGVGLATEAFF.

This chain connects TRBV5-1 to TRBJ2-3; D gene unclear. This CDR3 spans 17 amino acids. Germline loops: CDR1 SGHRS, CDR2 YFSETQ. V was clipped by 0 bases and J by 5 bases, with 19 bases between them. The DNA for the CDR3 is TGCGCCAGCAGCTTGGCCCGACCATCCCTCTCGGGAGATACGCAGTATTTT. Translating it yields CASSLARPSLSGDTQYF.

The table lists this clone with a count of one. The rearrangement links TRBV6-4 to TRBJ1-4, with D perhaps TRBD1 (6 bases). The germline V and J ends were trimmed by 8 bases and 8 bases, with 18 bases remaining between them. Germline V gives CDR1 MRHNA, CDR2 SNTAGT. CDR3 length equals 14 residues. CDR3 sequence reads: CASRRQAKGEKLFF. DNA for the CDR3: TGTGCCAGCCGTCGACAGGCCAAAGGGGAAAAACTGTTTTTT.

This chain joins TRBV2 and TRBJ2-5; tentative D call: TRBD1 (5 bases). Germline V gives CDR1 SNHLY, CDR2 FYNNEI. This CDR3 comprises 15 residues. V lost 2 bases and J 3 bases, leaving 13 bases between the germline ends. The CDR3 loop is CASSESQGEKETQYF. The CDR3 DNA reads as TGTGCCAGCAGTGAATCTCAGGGTGAGAAAGAGACCCAGTACTTC.

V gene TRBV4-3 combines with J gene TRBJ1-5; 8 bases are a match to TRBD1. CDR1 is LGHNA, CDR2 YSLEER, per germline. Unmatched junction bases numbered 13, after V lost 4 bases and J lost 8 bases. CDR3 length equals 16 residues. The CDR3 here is CASSPGQGLPLEPQHF. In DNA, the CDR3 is TGCGCCAGCAGCCCCGGACAGGGCCTTCCTTTGGAGCCCCAGCATTTT.

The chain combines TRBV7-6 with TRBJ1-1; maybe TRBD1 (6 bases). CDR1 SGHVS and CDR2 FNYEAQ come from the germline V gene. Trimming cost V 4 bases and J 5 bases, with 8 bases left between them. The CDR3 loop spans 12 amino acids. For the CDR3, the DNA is TGTGCCAGCAGCTCCAGGGGAACTGAAGCTTTCTTT. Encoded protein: CASSSRGTEAFF.

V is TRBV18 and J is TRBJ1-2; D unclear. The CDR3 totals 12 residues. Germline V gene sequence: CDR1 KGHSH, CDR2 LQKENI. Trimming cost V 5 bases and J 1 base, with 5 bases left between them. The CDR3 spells CASSDNNYGYTF. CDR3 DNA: TGTGCCAGCTCAGACAATAACTATGGCTACACCTTC.

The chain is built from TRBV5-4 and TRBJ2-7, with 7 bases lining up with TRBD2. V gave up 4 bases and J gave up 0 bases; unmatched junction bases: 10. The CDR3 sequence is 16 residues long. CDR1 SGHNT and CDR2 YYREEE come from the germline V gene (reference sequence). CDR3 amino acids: CASSPQGGSSSYEQYF. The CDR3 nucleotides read TGTGCCAGCAGCCCCCAGGGCGGGAGCTCCTCCTACGAGCAGTACTTC.

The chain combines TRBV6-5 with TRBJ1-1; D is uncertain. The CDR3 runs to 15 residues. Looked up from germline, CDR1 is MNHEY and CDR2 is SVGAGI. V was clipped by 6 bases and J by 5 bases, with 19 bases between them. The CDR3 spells CASRPLPRSSTEAFF. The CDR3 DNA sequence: TGTGCCAGCAGGCCTCTCCCTAGGTCGAGTACTGAAGCTTTCTTT.

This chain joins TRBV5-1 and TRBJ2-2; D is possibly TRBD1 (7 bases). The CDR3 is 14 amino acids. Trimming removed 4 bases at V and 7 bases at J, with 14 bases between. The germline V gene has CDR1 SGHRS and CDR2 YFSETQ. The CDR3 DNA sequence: TGCGCCAGCAGCGTTACAGGGGAGGTCGGGGAGCTGTTTTTT. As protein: CASSVTGEVGELFF.

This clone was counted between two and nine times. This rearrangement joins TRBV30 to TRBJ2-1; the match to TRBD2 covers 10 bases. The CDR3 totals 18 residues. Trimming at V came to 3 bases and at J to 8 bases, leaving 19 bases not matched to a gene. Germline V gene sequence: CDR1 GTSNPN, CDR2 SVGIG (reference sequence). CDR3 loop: CAWRGLAGATPFSYEQFF. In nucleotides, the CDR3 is TGTGCCTGGAGGGGGCTAGCGGGGGCCACGCCTTTTTCATATGAGCAGTTCTTC.

This chain's CDR3 is CASSYELSQPQHF. The DNA for the CDR3 is TGTGCCAGCAGTTACGAGTTGTCCCAGCCCCAGCATTTT. The chain links TRBV6-5 to TRBJ1-5; D is uncertain. Germline CDR1 is MNHEY and CDR2 is SVGAGI. The V end lost 2 bases, the J end lost 7 bases, and 9 bases lay between the germline ends. This CDR3 region has 13 residues.

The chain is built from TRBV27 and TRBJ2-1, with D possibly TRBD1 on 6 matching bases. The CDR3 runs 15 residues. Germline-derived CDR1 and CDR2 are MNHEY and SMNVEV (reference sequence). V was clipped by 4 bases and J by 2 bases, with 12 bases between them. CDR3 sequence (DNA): TGTGCCAGCAGTTCGACAGGTTTCGCCTACAATGAGCAGTTCTTC. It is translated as CASSSTGFAYNEQFF.

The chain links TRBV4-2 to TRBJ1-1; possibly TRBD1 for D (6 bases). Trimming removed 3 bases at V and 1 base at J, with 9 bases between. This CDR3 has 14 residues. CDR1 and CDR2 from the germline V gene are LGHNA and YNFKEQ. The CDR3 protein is CASSQGAENTEAFF. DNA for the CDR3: TGTGCCAGCAGCCAGGGGGCGGAGAACACTGAAGCTTTCTTT.

The CDR3 loop is CASGPTLHF. The CDR3 region has the DNA TGTGCCAGCGGGCCAACCCTCCACTTT. This chain connects TRBV7-2 to TRBJ1-6; unclear D gene. Germline loops: CDR1 SGHTA, CDR2 FQGNSA. The CDR3 is 9 residues long. Trimming left V 8 bases short and J 14 bases short, with 7 bases between.

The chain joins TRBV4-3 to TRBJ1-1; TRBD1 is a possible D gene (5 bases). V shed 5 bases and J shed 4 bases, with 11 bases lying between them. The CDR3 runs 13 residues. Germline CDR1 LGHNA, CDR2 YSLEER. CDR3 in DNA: TGCGCCAGCAGCTCGTTCGGGGGCACTGAAGCTTTCTTT. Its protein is CASSSFGGTEAFF.

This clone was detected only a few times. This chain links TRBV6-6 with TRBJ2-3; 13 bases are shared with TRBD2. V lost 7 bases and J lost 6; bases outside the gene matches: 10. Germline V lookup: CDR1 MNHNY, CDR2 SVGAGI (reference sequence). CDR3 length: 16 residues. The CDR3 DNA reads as TGTGCCAGCAACCCACTAGCGGGGGGGGGAGGGGATACGCAGTATTTT. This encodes CASNPLAGGGGDTQYF.

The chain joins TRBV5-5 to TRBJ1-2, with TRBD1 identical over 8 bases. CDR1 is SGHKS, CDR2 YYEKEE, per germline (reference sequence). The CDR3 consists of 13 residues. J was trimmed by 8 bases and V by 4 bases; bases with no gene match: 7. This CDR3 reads CASSNPTGAGYTF. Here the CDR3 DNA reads TGTGCCAGCAGCAATCCGACAGGGGCCGGCTACACCTTC.

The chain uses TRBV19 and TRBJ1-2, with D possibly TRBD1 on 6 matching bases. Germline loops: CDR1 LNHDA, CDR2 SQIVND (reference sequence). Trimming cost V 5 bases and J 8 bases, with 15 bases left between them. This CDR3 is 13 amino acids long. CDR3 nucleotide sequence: TGTGCCAGTAGTTTGGGGGCGCTGATAGGCTACACCTTC. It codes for CASSLGALIGYTF.

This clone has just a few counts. The CDR3: CASSVRGINDGFF. CDR3 nucleotide sequence: TGTGCCAGCAGTGTAAGGGGCATCAATGACGGTTTCTTT. The V call is TRBV25-1, the J call TRBJ1-1; TRBD1 is a possible D gene (5 bases). Trimming took off 4 bases at V and 13 bases at J, with 19 bases between the two ends. The CDR3 runs 13 residues. Germline values: CDR1 MGHDK, CDR2 SYGVNS.

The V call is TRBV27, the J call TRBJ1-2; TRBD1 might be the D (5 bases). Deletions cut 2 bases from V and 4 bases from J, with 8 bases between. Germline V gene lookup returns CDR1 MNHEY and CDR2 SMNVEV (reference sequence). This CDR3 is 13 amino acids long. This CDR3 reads CASSLGGGYGYTF. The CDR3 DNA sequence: TGTGCCAGCAGTTTAGGGGGGGGCTATGGCTACACCTTC.

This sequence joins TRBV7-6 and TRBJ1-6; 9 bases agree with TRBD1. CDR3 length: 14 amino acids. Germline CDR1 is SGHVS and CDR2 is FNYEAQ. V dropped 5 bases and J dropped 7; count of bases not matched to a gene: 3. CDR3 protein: CASSEQGANSPLHF. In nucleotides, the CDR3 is TGTGCCAGCAGCGAACAGGGGGCCAATTCACCCCTCCACTTT.

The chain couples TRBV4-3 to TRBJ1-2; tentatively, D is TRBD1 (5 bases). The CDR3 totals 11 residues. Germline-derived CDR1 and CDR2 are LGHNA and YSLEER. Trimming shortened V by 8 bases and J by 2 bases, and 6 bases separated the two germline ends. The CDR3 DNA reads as TGCGCCAGCGCAGGGAACTATGGCTACACCTTC. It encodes CASAGNYGYTF.

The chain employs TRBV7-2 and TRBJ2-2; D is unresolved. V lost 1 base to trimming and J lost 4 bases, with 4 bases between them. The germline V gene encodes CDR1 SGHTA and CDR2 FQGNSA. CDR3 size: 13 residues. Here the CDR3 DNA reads TGTGCCAGCAGCTTAGTTCTCACCGGGGAGCTGTTTTTT. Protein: CASSLVLTGELFF.

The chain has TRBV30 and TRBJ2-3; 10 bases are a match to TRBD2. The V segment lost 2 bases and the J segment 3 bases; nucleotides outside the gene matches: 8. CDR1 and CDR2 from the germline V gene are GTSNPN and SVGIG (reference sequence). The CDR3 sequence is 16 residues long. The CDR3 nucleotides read TGTGCCTGGAGTATCCAAAGCGGGGGGGCGACAGATACGCAGTATTTT. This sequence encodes CAWSIQSGGATDTQYF.

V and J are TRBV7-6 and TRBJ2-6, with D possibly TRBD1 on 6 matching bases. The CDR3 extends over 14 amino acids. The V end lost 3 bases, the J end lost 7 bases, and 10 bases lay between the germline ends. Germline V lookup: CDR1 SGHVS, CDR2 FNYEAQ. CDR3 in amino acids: CASSLGRGANVLTF. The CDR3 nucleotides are TGTGCCAGCAGCTTGGGCAGGGGTGCCAACGTCCTGACTTTC.